The clone carrying this T cell receptor beta chain was detected only a few times. What it binds is not known. Profiling that covered TCR beta VDJ and CDR3 relied on genomic DNA as its template. MiXCR, applied by TCRdb to the reads, yields one record per CDR3 protein. The sample has approximately 150,000 distinct CDR3 sequences; 71% are singletons. Sequencing was done on patients that had shown CD8+CD57+ cell expansion by flow cytometry. Severe acquired aplastic anemia was diagnosed in all patients. No patient had been given any therapy when blood was sampled. This sample was included in a study of CD8+CD57+ T cells in acquired aplastic anemia. Between the trimmed V and J ends, which lost 5 bases and 2 bases, there was a span of 33 bases. The germline V gene encodes CDR1 DFQATT and CDR2 SNEGSKA (reference sequence). The CDR3 has 20 residues. Study-wide results and limits: Almost 30 CD8+ CDR3 sequences occurred in both the patients and the controls.

The clonotype was recovered from a human donor with aplastic anemia. Specimen: sorted CD4+, CD8+, or CD8+CD57+ T cells (not recorded which) from PBMCs. The J gene is TRBJ2-5, the V gene TRBV20-1, with D perhaps TRBD2 (6 bases). CDR3 loop: CSAQPEVRATAGEEQETQYF. In DNA, the CDR3 is TGCAGTGCTCAGCCCGAGGTGAGGGCCACCGCCGGGGAGGAACAAGAGACCCAGTACTTC.